The 10 T cell receptor beta chains reported below all come from one sample, sequenced in a study of T cells in Graves' hyperthyroidism and ophthalmopathy. Amplified TCR beta CDR3 regions derived from RNA transcripts. The HTBI primer set drove a first-round RT-PCR of the TCR CDR3. Using its own MiXCR run on the multiplex PCR reads, TCRdb lists one record per CDR3 protein. The data hold hundreds of thousands of distinct CDR3 sequences, with approximately 40% observed a single time. The sample taken for sequencing was blood. Receptor source: a man younger than 35 with Graves' hyperthyroidism.

The gene calls are TRBV10-3 and TRBJ1-5; D is perhaps TRBD1 (5 bases). The V end was cut by 10 bases, the J end by 0 bases, with 16 bases between. This CDR3 is 15 amino acids long. Germline values: CDR1 ENHRY, CDR2 SYGVKD. In nucleotides, the CDR3 is TGTGCCAGCAGCGGGGACTGGAGTAGCAATCAGCCCCAGCATTTT. Translated, it gives CASSGDWSSNQPQHF.

This clonotype was counted only a few times. The chain combines TRBV5-6 with TRBJ1-4; D is undetermined. The CDR3 runs 14 residues. Germline V gene sequence: CDR1 SGHDT, CDR2 YYEEEE. With 2 bases removed from V and 8 bases from J, the gap between germline ends came to 13 bases. The DNA for the CDR3 is TGTGCCAGCAGCTTCACCAGCCAGGACGAAAAACTGTTTTTT. Encoded protein: CASSFTSQDEKLFF.

J is TRBJ1-5 and V is TRBV20-1; 7 bases are a match to TRBD1. The germline gives CDR1 DFQATT, CDR2 SNEGSKA (reference sequence). J gave up 5 bases and V 5 bases, and 9 bases lay outside the gene matches. The CDR3 has 14 residues. The chain's CDR3 is CSASLGTDDQPQHF. CDR3 coding DNA: TGCAGTGCTTCACTCGGGACAGACGATCAGCCCCAGCATTTT.

This chain links TRBV7-6 with TRBJ2-2; 7 bases agree with TRBD2. Per germline, CDR1 SGHVS and CDR2 FNYEAQ. V shed 1 base and J 1 base; nucleotides not matched to a gene: 3. This CDR3 spans 16 amino acids. CDR3 in DNA: TGTGCCAGCAGCTTAGGCGGGGGTCTGAACACCGGGGAGCTGTTTTTT. This gives the protein CASSLGGGLNTGELFF.

J is TRBJ1-4 and V is TRBV6-5; unclear D gene. The CDR3 extends over 15 amino acids. V lost 0 bases to trimming and J lost 5 bases, with 10 bases between them. Germline CDR1 is MNHEY and CDR2 is SVGAGI. CDR3 nucleotides: TGTGCCAGCAGTTACTCAGGGAACGCCAATGAAAAACTGTTTTTT. Amino acids: CASSYSGNANEKLFF.

The rearrangement uses TRBV14 and TRBJ1-6; no reliable D call. This CDR3 has 13 amino acids. Germline values: CDR1 SGHDN, CDR2 FVKESK. With 0 bases removed from V and 14 bases from J, the gap between germline ends came to 11 bases. The CDR3 sequence: CASSQEPPLALHF. The DNA of the CDR3 is TGTGCCAGCAGCCAAGAGCCCCCTTTGGCCCTCCACTTT.

The CDR3 protein is CSGRELNTGELFF. CDR3 nucleotides: TGCAGCGGGAGAGAGCTAAACACCGGGGAGCTGTTTTTT. The V and J genes are TRBV29-1 and TRBJ2-2; no clear D. Germline V gene lookup returns CDR1 SQVTM and CDR2 ANQGSEA. V was trimmed by 7 bases and J by 2 bases, leaving 11 bases between them. The CDR3 contains 13 residues.

This clonotype was seen more than once but under ten times. The genes are TRBV10-3 and TRBJ2-2; the match to TRBD1 covers 8 bases. From germline, CDR1 is ENHRY and CDR2 SYGVKD. CDR3 size: 15 residues. With 2 bases clipped from V and 1 base from J, the junction kept 0 bases outside the gene matches. In DNA form, the CDR3 reads TGTGCCATCAGTGAGACAGGGGGGAACACCGGGGAGCTGTTTTTT. Translation gives CAISETGGNTGELFF.

The chain combines TRBV3-1 with TRBJ1-1; D call uncertain. In germline, CDR1 is LGHDT, CDR2 YNNKEL (reference sequence). V was pared by 3 bases and J by 0 bases, with 5 bases between. The CDR3 is 13 amino acids. The CDR3 DNA reads TGTGCCAGCAGCCACTTGGTGAACACTGAAGCTTTCTTT. Its protein is CASSHLVNTEAFF.

This rearrangement joins TRBV4-1 to TRBJ2-7, with D tentatively TRBD1 (6 bases). The germline V gene encodes CDR1 MGHRA and CDR2 YSYEKL. Trimming left V 0 bases short and J 4 bases short, with 13 bases between. This CDR3 contains 15 residues. The CDR3 DNA follows: TGCGCCAGCAGCCAAGAAAGGCAGGGGACGTACGAGCAGTACTTC. Amino acids: CASSQERQGTYEQYF.